Listed below are T cell receptor beta chains from one sample, sequenced in a study of T-cell memory formation after mild COVID-19. Each CDR3 protein is one row after TCRdb ran MiXCR on the 5' RACE reads. The table shows more than 450,000 distinct CDR3 sequences, with more than 15% occurring only once. Input material: PBMCs or a T cell subset sorted from them (not recorded which). The receptors shown here come from an adult woman who had mild COVID-19 (a few samples of this study predate the infection). Cell type and time point are not known. Each CDR3 is given with its conserved first and last residue. D genes are given only for firm matches. Clone size is shown for a subset of rows, as once, few, many or a class of expanded clone.

CDR3 protein	CDR3 DNA	clone size	V gene	J gene	D gene
CATSRAGQTKDTEAFF	TGTGCCACCAGCAGAGCGGGACAGACTAAGGACACTGAAGCTTTCTTT	few	TRBV15	TRBJ1-1	TRBD1
CATSKGGGNTEAFF	TGTGCCACCAGTAAGGGCGGGGGGAACACTGAAGCTTTCTTT	.	TRBV24-1	TRBJ1-1	.
CSARKGGSSYNEQFF	TGCAGTGCTAGGAAGGGCGGGAGCTCCTACAATGAGCAGTTCTTC	.	TRBV20-1	TRBJ2-1	TRBD2
CASGTGGGYEQYF	TGTGCCAGCGGGACAGGGGGTGGGTACGAGCAGTACTTC	once	TRBV19	TRBJ2-7	TRBD1
CASIWDRNTEAFF	TGTGCCAGCATATGGGACAGGAACACTGAAGCTTTCTTT	few	TRBV6-1	TRBJ1-1	TRBD1
CASIKLNTEAFF	TGTGCCAGCATCAAGTTGAACACTGAAGCTTTCTTT	.	TRBV2	TRBJ1-1	.
CASSLEPQGLLSTEAFF	TGCGCCAGCAGCTTGGAGCCCCAGGGCCTACTTTCCACTGAAGCTTTCTTT	many	TRBV5-1	TRBJ1-1	.
CASSFDLTGGAGDGYTF	TGTGCCAGCAGCTTCGACCTTACAGGGGGCGCGGGGGATGGCTACACCTTC	few	TRBV7-9	TRBJ1-2	TRBD1
CASSLASEGGYTF	TGCGCCAGCAGCTTGGCATCCGAGGGCGGCTACACCTTC	.	TRBV5-1	TRBJ1-2	.
CASRERTGYEQYF	TGTGCCAGCAGAGAAAGGACAGGATACGAGCAGTACTTC	once	TRBV6-5	TRBJ2-7	TRBD1
CSVPDRGGGYTF	TGCAGCGTTCCAGACCGGGGCGGTGGCTACACCTTC	.	TRBV29-1	TRBJ1-2	.
CASSTSLQGYSYEQYF	TGTGCCAGCAGCACGTCTCTCCAGGGCTACTCCTACGAGCAGTACTTC	few	TRBV7-6	TRBJ2-7	.
CASTKGPQGPTNEQYF	TGTGCCAGCACTAAGGGTCCACAGGGGCCCACAAACGAGCAGTACTTC	.	TRBV12-3/TRBV12-4	TRBJ2-7	TRBD1
CASSYSDDRGNTGELFF	TGTGCCAGCAGTTACTCGGACGACAGGGGGAACACCGGGGAGCTGTTTTTT	.	TRBV6-2/TRBV6-3	TRBJ2-2	TRBD1
CASSSPLAGSYNEQFF	TGTGCCAGCAGTTCTCCCCTAGCGGGATCCTACAATGAGCAGTTCTTC	many	TRBV6-2/TRBV6-3	TRBJ2-1	TRBD2
CASSLARAEQYF	TGTGCCAGCAGCTTGGCCCGAGCCGAGCAGTACTTC	.	TRBV7-2	TRBJ2-7	.
CSARDRSYSNQPQHF	TGCAGTGCTAGAGATCGCAGTTATAGCAATCAGCCCCAGCATTTT	.	TRBV20-1	TRBJ1-5	.
CASSLGPRNGYTF	TGTGCCAGCAGTTTGGGACCGCGGAATGGCTACACCTTC	.	TRBV12-3/TRBV12-4	TRBJ1-2	.
CASSLDGRGLGEQFF	TGTGCCAGCAGCTTGGATGGCAGGGGCTTAGGTGAGCAGTTCTTC	.	TRBV5-4	TRBJ2-1	.
CASSLGNLAGEETQYF	TGTGCCAGCAGCTTAGGGAATCTAGCGGGAGAAGAGACCCAGTACTTC	few	TRBV11-3	TRBJ2-5	TRBD2
CASRPIEGGYNEQFF	TGTGCCAGCAGACCAATCGAGGGAGGCTACAATGAGCAGTTCTTC	.	TRBV6-2/TRBV6-3	TRBJ2-1	.
CASRHTNLQISNQPQHF	TGTGCCAGCAGACATACCAACTTACAAATTAGCAATCAGCCCCAGCATTTT	.	TRBV6-2/TRBV6-3	TRBJ1-5	.
CASSPEVWIGANVLTF	TGTGCCAGCTCACCAGAGGTATGGATTGGGGCCAACGTCCTGACTTTC	.	TRBV18	TRBJ2-6	.
CATSDPGLAENYNEQFF	TGTGCCACCAGTGACCCCGGACTAGCGGAGAACTACAATGAGCAGTTCTTC	few	TRBV24-1	TRBJ2-1	TRBD2
CATSRDRDRDQPQHF	TGTGCCACCAGCAGAGATCGGGACAGGGACCAGCCCCAGCATTTT	few	TRBV15	TRBJ1-5	TRBD1
CASSVDATSGAYEQYF	TGTGCCAGCAGCGTAGATGCAACTAGCGGGGCCTACGAGCAGTACTTC	few	TRBV9	TRBJ2-7	TRBD2
CSVREGYEQYF	TGCAGTGTGAGGGAGGGGTACGAGCAGTACTTC	many	TRBV20-1	TRBJ2-7	TRBD2
CASRLRTGFYEQYF	TGTGCCAGCAGGCTGAGGACAGGCTTCTACGAGCAGTACTTC	few	TRBV27	TRBJ2-7	TRBD1
CASSESPGMNTEAFF	TGTGCCAGCAGTGAAAGCCCTGGAATGAACACTGAAGCTTTCTTT	few	TRBV2	TRBJ1-1	.
CSARPPRGANYNEQFF	TGCAGTGCTAGACCCCCCCGAGGCGCAAACTACAATGAGCAGTTCTTC	few	TRBV20-1	TRBJ2-1	.
CASSRPQSSVGTDTQYF	TGCGCCAGCAGCCGACCACAGTCCTCTGTGGGAACAGATACGCAGTATTTT	.	TRBV4-1	TRBJ2-3	.
CATSATGTGAYEQYF	TGTGCCACCAGTGCCACCGGGACAGGGGCCTACGAGCAGTACTTC	few	TRBV24-1	TRBJ2-7	TRBD1
CSVDSRTSGRWLSETQYF	TGCAGCGTTGATAGTAGGACTAGCGGGAGATGGTTGTCAGAGACCCAGTACTTC	few	TRBV29-1	TRBJ2-5	TRBD2
CASSQGTSYLNTEAFF	TGTGCCAGCAGCCAAGGGACAAGCTATCTGAACACTGAAGCTTTCTTT	.	TRBV14	TRBJ1-1	.
CASIMLPAVRGNTEAFF	TGTGCCAGCATCATGCTTCCCGCCGTGAGGGGAAACACTGAAGCTTTCTTT	.	TRBV12-3/TRBV12-4	TRBJ1-1	.
CASRIKPGQASEAFF	TGCGCCAGCAGGATCAAACCGGGACAGGCGTCTGAAGCTTTCTTT	.	TRBV10-2	TRBJ1-1	TRBD1
CASSFQGDYNEQFF	TGTGCCAGCAGCTTTCAGGGGGATTACAATGAGCAGTTCTTC	few	TRBV7-9	TRBJ2-1	TRBD1
CASSQDFGNVREETQYF	TGCGCCAGCAGCCAAGATTTCGGGAATGTTCGAGAAGAGACCCAGTACTTC	.	TRBV4-1	TRBJ2-5	.
CASSPVPNEQFF	TGTGCCAGCAGCCCCGTCCCCAATGAGCAGTTCTTC	.	TRBV12-3/TRBV12-4	TRBJ2-1	.
CASSQSGLAEETQYF	TGTGCCAGCAGCCAATCGGGACTAGCGGAAGAGACCCAGTACTTC	few	TRBV16	TRBJ2-5	TRBD2
CASSYRLRGNQTQYF	TGTGCCAGCAGTTACCGCCTCCGGGGGAACCAGACCCAGTACTTC	few	TRBV6-5	TRBJ2-5	.
CASSLETVGVYGYTF	TGCGCCAGCAGCTTGGAGACAGTAGGGGTTTATGGCTACACCTTC	.	TRBV5-1	TRBJ1-2	.
CSASLQGNSGNTIYF	TGCAGTGCTAGTCTGCAGGGAAACTCTGGAAACACCATATATTTT	few	TRBV20-1	TRBJ1-3	.
CASSQPGQGKTEAFF	TGTGCCAGCAGTCAACCCGGACAGGGCAAAACTGAAGCTTTCTTT	.	TRBV6-6	TRBJ1-1	TRBD1
CASSPYPQGNTEAFF	TGTGCCAGCTCACCATATCCACAGGGGAACACTGAAGCTTTCTTT	few	TRBV18	TRBJ1-1	.